This TCR beta chain was profiled in a study of OX40 agonist ivuxolimab in advanced cancers. Sequencing was performed with immunoSEQ multiplex PCR; in TCRdb, only in-frame clones are kept and a portion is missing. The table includes about 55,000 clones, 85% to 90% detected once. Trimming removed 3 bases from V and 2 bases from J, with 14 bases in between. This CDR3 has 16 residues. Per the germline V gene, CDR1 is MDHEN and CDR2 is SYDVKM. This TCR was sampled from an adult with an advanced solid tumor such as melanoma, head and neck, liver or kidney cancer. The chain links TRBV28 to TRBJ1-5, with unresolved D. Sequenced material: CD4+ or CD8+ T cells sorted from blood, taken in a trial of the OX40 agonist ivuxolimab. The CDR3, as DNA: TGTGCCAGCAGTTTGGGAAACCCGCCGGGCAATCAGCCCCAGCATTTT. Residues: CASSLGNPPGNQPQHF.